This T cell receptor (beta chain) was sequenced for a study of cytomegalovirus exposure and HLA in healthy donors. The donors were in the roughly 130-subject validation cohort, distinct from the 666-subject first cohort. The method was immunoSEQ multiplex PCR; TCRdb's version includes in-frame clones alone and lacks a portion of them. The sample has 150,000 to 200,000 clones; 84% are singletons. Trimming cost V 5 bases and J 3 bases, with 10 bases left between them. Germline CDR1 MNHNS, CDR2 SASEGT. The CDR3 has 14 residues. About this clone itself: Its antigen is unknown.

Points from the study as a whole: TCR sequences were mostly rare, though some public TCRs occurred in many donors. The CMV antigen specificity of a few CMV-associated chains was confirmed through in vitro analysis. The study labeled around 160 TCR beta chains cytomegalovirus-associated.

The sequencing sample was made of PBMCs. The source is a man in his late teens or twenties in good health and CMV-seropositive. The chain carries TRBV6-1 and TRBJ2-2; tentatively, D is TRBD2 (5 bases). The CDR3: CASSYSVDTGELFF. CDR3 DNA: TGTGCCAGCAGTTATAGCGTTGACACCGGGGAGCTGTTTTTT.